These 24 T cell receptor beta chains were sequenced from one sample in a study of monozygotic twins with inflammatory bowel disease. Reanalyzing the 5' RACE reads, TCRdb keeps one entry per CDR3 protein, without DNA. The sample features 440,000 or so distinct CDR3 sequences, with about 2.3% in its top ten. Input material: blood. The origin of the receptors is a human donor with ulcerative colitis or Crohn's disease, or a healthy co-twin of an affected twin (not recorded which).

This rearrangement joins TRBV7-9 to TRBJ2-4; absent DNA, TCRdb's TRBD1 call cannot be checked. Per germline, CDR1 SEHNR and CDR2 FQNEAQ (reference sequence). CDR3 length: 12 residues. This chain's CDR3 is CASSAQGDIQYF.

The chain joins TRBV15 to TRBJ1-2. CDR3 length equals 16 residues. Germline-derived CDR1 and CDR2 are LNHNV and YYDKDF (reference sequence). The CDR3 sequence: CATSRDRTATNYGYTF.

The V gene is TRBV5-1, the J gene TRBJ2-5. Germline V gene lookup returns CDR1 SGHRS and CDR2 YFSETQ. This CDR3 spans 14 amino acids. The CDR3 sequence: CASSADRNQETQYF.

The chain carries TRBV12-3 or TRBV12-4 and TRBJ2-3. This CDR3 region has 13 residues. The CDR3 is CASSTRGADTQYF.

The J gene is TRBJ1-2, the V gene TRBV10-2; TCRdb picks TRBD1, but there is no DNA to check that call. This CDR3 is built from 13 residues. Per the germline V gene, CDR1 is WSHSY and CDR2 is SAAADI. CDR3 sequence reads: CASSDTQVYGYTF.

The chain employs TRBV20-1 and TRBJ2-7; TCRdb reports TRBD2, a call that lacks DNA to check it against. Germline V gives CDR1 DFQATT, CDR2 SNEGSKA (reference sequence). The CDR3 covers 13 residues. The CDR3 spells CSARSGEAYEQYF.

The chain joins TRBV24-1 to TRBJ2-1; TCRdb outputs TRBD1, but without DNA this stays unchecked. This CDR3 is 12 amino acids long. Germline V CDR1 and CDR2: KGHDR, SFDVKD. CDR3 protein: CATAAGRNEQFF.

This rearrangement joins TRBV12-3 or TRBV12-4 to TRBJ2-6. The CDR3 is 15 amino acids. CDR3 amino acids: CASSFHFSGANVLTF.

The chain couples TRBV30 to TRBJ1-1; TCRdb designates TRBD1, a call that cannot be tested without DNA. Germline V gene data show CDR1 as GTSNPN and CDR2 as SVGIG (reference sequence). This CDR3 spans 14 amino acids. CDR3 region: CAWSGRGTRIEAFF.

The gene calls are TRBV21-1 and TRBJ1-2; with no DNA, the TCRdb D assignment of TRBD1 cannot be verified. TRBV21-1 constitutes a pseudogene. The CDR3 sequence is 14 residues long. CDR3 amino acids: CASSIRQGHYGYTF.

The chain links TRBV24-1 to TRBJ2-1; TCRdb designates TRBD1, a call that cannot be tested without DNA. This CDR3 has 15 amino acids. Germline V gene lookup returns CDR1 KGHDR and CDR2 SFDVKD. CDR3 residues: CATSEGTSSYNEQFF.

The V and J genes are TRBV2 and TRBJ2-1; TCRdb lists TRBD2, though no DNA is available to test this call. The CDR3 runs 14 residues. Germline CDR1 and CDR2: SNHLY and FYNNEI. CDR3 in amino acids: CASIRRAGGNEQFF. Full variable domain (rest looked up from reference TRBV2 and TRBJ2-1): EPEVTQTPSHQVTQMGQEVILRCVPISNHLYFYWYRQILGQKVEFLVSFYNNEISEKSEIFDDQFSVERPDGSNFTLKIRSTKLEDSAMYFCASIRRAGGNEQFFGPGTRLTVL.

The chain is built from TRBV12-3 or TRBV12-4 and TRBJ1-2. The CDR3 covers 14 residues. CDR3 sequence: CASSLIGGGYGYTF.

The V and J genes are TRBV4-3 and TRBJ1-2; TCRdb outputs TRBD1, but without DNA this stays unchecked. This CDR3 is 14 amino acids long. In germline, CDR1 is LGHNA, CDR2 YSLEER. This chain's CDR3 is CASSHETGNYGYTF.

V and J are TRBV14 and TRBJ2-5; TCRdb returns TRBD2, unconfirmable since there is no DNA. The germline V gene encodes CDR1 SGHDN and CDR2 FVKESK. The CDR3 has 18 residues. CDR3: CASSLRPRSGGYQETQYF.

This chain joins TRBV29-1 and TRBJ2-2; TCRdb returns TRBD1, unconfirmable since there is no DNA. This CDR3 has 14 amino acids. The germline V gene encodes CDR1 SQVTM and CDR2 ANQGSEA. CDR3 sequence: CSASVLGGTGELFF.

The CDR3 spells CASSDSALGYEQYF. V gene TRBV6-1 combines with J gene TRBJ2-7. Germline V CDR1 and CDR2: MNHNS, SASEGT. This CDR3 region has 14 residues.

The V gene is TRBV7-9, the J gene TRBJ2-7; absent DNA, TCRdb's TRBD1 call cannot be checked. The CDR3 totals 16 residues. The germline V gene has CDR1 SEHNR and CDR2 FQNEAQ (reference sequence). Here the CDR3 reads CASSSPFGQGLHEQYF.

The chain recombines TRBV10-2 with TRBJ2-7; the TRBD2 assignment by TCRdb is unverifiable without DNA. Per the germline V gene, CDR1 is WSHSY and CDR2 is SAAADI. This CDR3 region has 15 residues. The CDR3 loop is CASSDRGGVPYEQYF.

The chain links TRBV5-1 to TRBJ1-6. Germline-derived CDR1 and CDR2 are SGHRS and YFSETQ. The CDR3 sequence is 16 residues long. Here the CDR3 reads CASSPGGGGVNSPLHF.

The V gene is TRBV7-2, the J gene TRBJ2-1; TCRdb lists TRBD2, though no DNA is available to test this call. The V gene's germline CDR1 is SGHTA and CDR2 FQGNSA. The CDR3 spans 15 residues. Here the CDR3 reads CASSRRLAGAFEQFF.

The gene calls are TRBV5-1 and TRBJ1-1. Germline V gives CDR1 SGHRS, CDR2 YFSETQ. CDR3 size: 15 residues. The CDR3 region is CASSVGGGGPTEAFF. The entire variable domain, with the rest obtained from reference TRBV5-1 and TRBJ1-1, is as follows: KAGVTQTPRYLIKTRGQQVTLSCSPISGHRSVSWYQQTPGQGLQFLFEYFSETQRNKGNFPGRFSGRQFSNSRSEMNVSTLELGDSALYLCASSVGGGGPTEAFFGQGTRLTVV.

This chain uses TRBV7-6 with TRBJ2-5; TCRdb's D gene call, TRBD2, goes unchecked for lack of DNA. This CDR3 has 18 residues. CDR1 and CDR2 from the germline V gene are SGHVS and FNYEAQ. This chain's CDR3 is CASSLEASGRAEREAQYF.

V usage is TRBV3-1 and J usage is TRBJ2-3; the D call from TCRdb, TRBD1, cannot be confirmed without DNA. The germline CDR1 and CDR2 sequences are LGHDT and YNNKEL (reference sequence). The CDR3 length is 15 residues. CDR3 residues: CASSHSTPGQGTQYF.